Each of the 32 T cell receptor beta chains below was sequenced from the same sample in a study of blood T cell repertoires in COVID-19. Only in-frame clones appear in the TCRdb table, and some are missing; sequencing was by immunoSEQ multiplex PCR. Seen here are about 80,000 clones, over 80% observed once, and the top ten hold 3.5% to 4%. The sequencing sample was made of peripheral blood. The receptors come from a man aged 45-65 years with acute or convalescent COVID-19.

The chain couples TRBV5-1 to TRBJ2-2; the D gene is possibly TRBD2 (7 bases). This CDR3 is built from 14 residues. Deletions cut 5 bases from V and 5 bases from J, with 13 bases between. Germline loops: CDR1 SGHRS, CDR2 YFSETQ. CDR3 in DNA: TGCGCCAGCAGTTCCGCGGGGGCGACCGGGGAGCTGTTTTTT. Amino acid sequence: CASSSAGATGELFF.

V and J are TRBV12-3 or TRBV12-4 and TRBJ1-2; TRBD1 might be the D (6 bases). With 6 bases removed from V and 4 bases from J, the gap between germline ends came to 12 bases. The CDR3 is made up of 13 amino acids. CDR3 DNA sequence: TGTGCCAGCAGGCCTACAGGGTTCTATGGCTACACCTTC. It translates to CASRPTGFYGYTF.

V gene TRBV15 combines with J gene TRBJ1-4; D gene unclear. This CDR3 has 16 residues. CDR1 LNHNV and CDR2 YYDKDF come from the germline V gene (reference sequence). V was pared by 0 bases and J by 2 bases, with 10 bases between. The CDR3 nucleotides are TGTGCCACCAGCAGAGATGGAGGGCCTACTAATGAAAAACTGTTTTTT. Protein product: CATSRDGGPTNEKLFF.

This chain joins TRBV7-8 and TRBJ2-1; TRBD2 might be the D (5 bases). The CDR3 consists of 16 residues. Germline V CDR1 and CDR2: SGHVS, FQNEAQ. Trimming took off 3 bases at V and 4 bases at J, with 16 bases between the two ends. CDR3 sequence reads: CASSFEGSSRYNEQFF. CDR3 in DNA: TGTGCCAGCAGCTTTGAGGGCTCTTCTCGATACAATGAGCAGTTCTTC.

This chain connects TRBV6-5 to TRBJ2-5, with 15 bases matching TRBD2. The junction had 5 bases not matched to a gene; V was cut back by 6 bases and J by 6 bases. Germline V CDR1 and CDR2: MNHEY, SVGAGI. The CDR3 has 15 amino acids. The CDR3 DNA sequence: TGTGCCAGCAGCCCGGGACTAGCGGGGGGAAAGACCCAGTACTTC. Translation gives CASSPGLAGGKTQYF.

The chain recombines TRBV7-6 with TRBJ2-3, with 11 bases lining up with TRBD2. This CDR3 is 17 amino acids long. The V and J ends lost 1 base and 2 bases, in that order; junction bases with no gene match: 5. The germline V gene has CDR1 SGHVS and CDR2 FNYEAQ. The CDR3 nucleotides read TGTGCCAGCAGCTTAGAAGCTAGCGGGGGGCTCACAGATACGCAGTATTTT. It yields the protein CASSLEASGGLTDTQYF.

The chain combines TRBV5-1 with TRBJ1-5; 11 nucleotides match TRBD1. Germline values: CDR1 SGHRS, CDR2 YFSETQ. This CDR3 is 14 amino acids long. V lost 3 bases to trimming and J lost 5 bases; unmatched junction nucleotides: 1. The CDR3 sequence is CASSSGQGDQPQHF. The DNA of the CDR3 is TGCGCCAGCAGCTCGGGACAGGGGGATCAGCCCCAGCATTTT.

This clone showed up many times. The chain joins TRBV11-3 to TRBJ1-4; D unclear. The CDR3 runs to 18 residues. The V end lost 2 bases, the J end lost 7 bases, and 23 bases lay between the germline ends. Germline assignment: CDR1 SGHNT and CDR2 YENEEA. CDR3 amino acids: CASSLQGGWEGVVEKLFF. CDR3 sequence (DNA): TGTGCCAGCAGCTTACAAGGTGGCTGGGAGGGAGTCGTTGAAAAACTGTTTTTT.

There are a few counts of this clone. CDR3 sequence reads: CASSHRGLTDTQYF. The CDR3, as DNA: TGTGCCAGTAGTCATAGGGGGCTGACAGATACGCAGTATTTT. The J gene is TRBJ2-3, the V gene TRBV19; 7 bases align to TRBD1. Germline trimming cut 5 bases from V and 3 bases from J; bases unmatched to any gene: 5. The CDR3 has 14 amino acids. Germline V lookup: CDR1 LNHDA, CDR2 SQIVND (reference sequence).

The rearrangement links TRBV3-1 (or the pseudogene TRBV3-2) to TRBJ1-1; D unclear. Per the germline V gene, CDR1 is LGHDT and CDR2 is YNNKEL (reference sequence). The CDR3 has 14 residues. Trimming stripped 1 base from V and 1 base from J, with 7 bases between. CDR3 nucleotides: TGTGCCAGCAGCCAAGGTACCAGGAACACTGAAGCTTTCTTT. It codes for CASSQGTRNTEAFF.

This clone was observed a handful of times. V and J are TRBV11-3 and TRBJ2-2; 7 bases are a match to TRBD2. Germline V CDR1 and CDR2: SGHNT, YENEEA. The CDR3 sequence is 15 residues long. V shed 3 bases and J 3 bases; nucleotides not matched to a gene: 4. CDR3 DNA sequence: TGTGCCAGCAGCTTGGTCCTAGCGGACACCGGGGAGCTGTTTTTT. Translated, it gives CASSLVLADTGELFF.

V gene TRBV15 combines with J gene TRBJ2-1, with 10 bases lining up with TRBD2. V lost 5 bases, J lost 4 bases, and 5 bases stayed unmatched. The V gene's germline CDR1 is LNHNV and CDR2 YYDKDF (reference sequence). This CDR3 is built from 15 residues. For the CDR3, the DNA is TGTGCCACCAGCGGAGGACTAGCGGAATACAATGAGCAGTTCTTC. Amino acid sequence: CATSGGLAEYNEQFF.

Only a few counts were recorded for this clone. CDR3 in DNA: TGTGCCAGCAGTTCCGAAGACAGGGGAGTCTACGAGCAGTACTTC. It is translated as CASSSEDRGVYEQYF. The chain carries TRBV27 and TRBJ2-7; 8 nucleotides align to TRBD1. The CDR3 extends over 15 amino acids. Germline V lookup: CDR1 MNHEY, CDR2 SMNVEV (reference sequence). Trimming cost V 4 bases and J 3 bases; bases outside gene matches: 8.

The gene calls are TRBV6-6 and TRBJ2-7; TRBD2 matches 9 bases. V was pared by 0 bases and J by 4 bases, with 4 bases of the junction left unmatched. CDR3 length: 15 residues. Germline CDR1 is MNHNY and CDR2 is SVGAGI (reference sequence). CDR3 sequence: CASSYSELAGYEQYF. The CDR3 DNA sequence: TGTGCCAGCAGTTACTCTGAGCTAGCGGGATACGAGCAGTACTTC.

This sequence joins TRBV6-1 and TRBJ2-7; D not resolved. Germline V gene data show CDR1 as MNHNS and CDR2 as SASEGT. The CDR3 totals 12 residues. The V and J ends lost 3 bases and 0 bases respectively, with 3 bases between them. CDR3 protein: CASSDSSYEQYF. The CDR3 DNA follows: TGTGCCAGCAGTGATAGCTCCTACGAGCAGTACTTC.

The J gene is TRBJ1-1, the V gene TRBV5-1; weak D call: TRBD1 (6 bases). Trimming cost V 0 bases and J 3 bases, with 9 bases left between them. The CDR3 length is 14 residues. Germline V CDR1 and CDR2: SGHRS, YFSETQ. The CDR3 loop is CASSLVGGDTEAFF. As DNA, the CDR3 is TGCGCCAGCAGCTTGGTAGGGGGTGACACTGAAGCTTTCTTT.

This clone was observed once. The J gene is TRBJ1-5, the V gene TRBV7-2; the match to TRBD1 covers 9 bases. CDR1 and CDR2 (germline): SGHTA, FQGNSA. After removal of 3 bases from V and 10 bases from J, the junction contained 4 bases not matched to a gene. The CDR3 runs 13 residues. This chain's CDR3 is CASSLDRGQPQHF. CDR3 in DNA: TGTGCCAGCAGCTTGGACAGGGGACAACCCCAGCATTTT.

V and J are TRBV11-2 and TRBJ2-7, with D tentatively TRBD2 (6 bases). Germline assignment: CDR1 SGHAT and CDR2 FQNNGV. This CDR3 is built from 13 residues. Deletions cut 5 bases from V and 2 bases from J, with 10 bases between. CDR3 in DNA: TGTGCCAGCAGCGAGGGACTGGCCTACGAGCAGTACTTC. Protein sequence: CASSEGLAYEQYF.

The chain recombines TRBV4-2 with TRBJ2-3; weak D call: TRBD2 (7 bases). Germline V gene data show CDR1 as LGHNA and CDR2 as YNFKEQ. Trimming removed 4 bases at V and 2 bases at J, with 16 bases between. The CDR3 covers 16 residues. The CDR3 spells CASSRGAAGITDTQYF. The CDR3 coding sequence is TGTGCCAGCAGCCGGGGGGCAGCGGGAATCACAGATACGCAGTATTTT.

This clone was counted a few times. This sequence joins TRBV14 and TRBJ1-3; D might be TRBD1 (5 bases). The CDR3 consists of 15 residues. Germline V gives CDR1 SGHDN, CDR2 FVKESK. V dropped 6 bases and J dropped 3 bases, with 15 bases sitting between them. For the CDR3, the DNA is TGTGCCAGCAGACCCCGGGAGGGGCTTGGAAACACCATATATTTT. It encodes CASRPREGLGNTIYF.

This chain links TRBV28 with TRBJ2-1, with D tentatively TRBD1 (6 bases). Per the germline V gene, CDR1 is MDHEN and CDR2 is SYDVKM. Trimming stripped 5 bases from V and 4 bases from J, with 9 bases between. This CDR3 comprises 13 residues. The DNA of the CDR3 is TGTGCCAGCAGTCAGGACAGTTACAATGAGCAGTTCTTC. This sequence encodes CASSQDSYNEQFF.

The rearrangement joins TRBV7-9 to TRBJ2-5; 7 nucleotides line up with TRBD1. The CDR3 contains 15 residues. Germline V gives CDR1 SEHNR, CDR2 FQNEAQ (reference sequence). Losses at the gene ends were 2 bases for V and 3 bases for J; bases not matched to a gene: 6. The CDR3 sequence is CASSLMWQGEETQYF. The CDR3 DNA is TGTGCCAGCAGCTTAATGTGGCAGGGGGAAGAGACCCAGTACTTC.

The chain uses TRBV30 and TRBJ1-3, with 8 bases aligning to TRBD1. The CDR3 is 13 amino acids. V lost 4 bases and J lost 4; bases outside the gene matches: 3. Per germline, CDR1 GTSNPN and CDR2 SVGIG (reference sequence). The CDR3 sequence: CAWNQGAGNTIYF. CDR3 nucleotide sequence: TGTGCCTGGAACCAGGGGGCAGGAAACACCATATATTTT.

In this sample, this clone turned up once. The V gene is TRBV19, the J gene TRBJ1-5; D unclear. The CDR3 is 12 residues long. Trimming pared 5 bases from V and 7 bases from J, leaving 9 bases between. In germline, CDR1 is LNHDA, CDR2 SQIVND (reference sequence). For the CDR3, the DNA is TGTGCCAGTAGTTCCAATCCACAGCCCCAGCATTTT. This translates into CASSSNPQPQHF.

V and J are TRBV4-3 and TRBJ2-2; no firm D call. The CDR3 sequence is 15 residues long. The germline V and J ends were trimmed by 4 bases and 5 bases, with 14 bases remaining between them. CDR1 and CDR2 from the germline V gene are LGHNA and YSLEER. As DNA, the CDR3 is TGCGCCAGCAGCCGCGGCCGAGCGTGGACCGGGGAGCTGTTTTTT. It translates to CASSRGRAWTGELFF.

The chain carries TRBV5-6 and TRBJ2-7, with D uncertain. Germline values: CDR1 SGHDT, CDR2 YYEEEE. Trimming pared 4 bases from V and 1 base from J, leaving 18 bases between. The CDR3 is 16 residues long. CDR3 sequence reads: CASSHRLPRKSYEQYF. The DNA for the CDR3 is TGTGCCAGCAGCCATAGACTTCCCCGCAAGTCCTACGAGCAGTACTTC.

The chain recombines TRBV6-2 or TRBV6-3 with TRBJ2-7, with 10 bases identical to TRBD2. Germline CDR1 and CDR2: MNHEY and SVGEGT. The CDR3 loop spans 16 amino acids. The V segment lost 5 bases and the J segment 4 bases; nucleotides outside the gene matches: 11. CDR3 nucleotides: TGTGCCAGCAGTCAGACCAAGCGGGAGGGTTGGTACGAGCAGTACTTC. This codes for CASSQTKREGWYEQYF.

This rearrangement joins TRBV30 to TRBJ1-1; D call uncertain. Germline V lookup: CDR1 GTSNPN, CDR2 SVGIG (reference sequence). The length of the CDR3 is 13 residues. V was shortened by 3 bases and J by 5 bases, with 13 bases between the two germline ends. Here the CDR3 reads CAWRIRLMTEAFF. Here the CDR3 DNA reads TGTGCCTGGAGAATTAGACTTATGACTGAAGCTTTCTTT.

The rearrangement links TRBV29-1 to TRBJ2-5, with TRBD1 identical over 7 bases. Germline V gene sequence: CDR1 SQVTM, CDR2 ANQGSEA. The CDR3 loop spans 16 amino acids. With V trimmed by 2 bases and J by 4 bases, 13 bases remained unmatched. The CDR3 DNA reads TGCAGCGTTGAAAGATACAGGGGCTTGATGGGAGAGACCCAGTACTTC. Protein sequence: CSVERYRGLMGETQYF.

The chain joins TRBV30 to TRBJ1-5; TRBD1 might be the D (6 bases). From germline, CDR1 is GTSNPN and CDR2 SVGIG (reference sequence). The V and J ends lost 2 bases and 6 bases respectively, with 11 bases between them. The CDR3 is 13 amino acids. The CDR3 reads CAWSRRGGQPQHF. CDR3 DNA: TGTGCCTGGAGTAGGCGAGGGGGTCAGCCCCAGCATTTT.

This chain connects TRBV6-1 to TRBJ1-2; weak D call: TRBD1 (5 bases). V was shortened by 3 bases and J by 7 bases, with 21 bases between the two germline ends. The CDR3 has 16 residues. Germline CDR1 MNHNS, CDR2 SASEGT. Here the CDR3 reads CASSEIRVKRAPGYTF. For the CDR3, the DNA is TGTGCCAGCAGTGAGATCAGGGTGAAACGGGCTCCTGGCTACACCTTC.

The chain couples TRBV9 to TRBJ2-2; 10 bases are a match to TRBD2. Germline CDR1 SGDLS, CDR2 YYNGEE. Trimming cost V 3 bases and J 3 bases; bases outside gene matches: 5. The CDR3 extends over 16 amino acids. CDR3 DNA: TGTGCCAGCAGCGATGGGCTAGCGGGGGACACCGGGGAGCTGTTTTTT. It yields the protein CASSDGLAGDTGELFF.